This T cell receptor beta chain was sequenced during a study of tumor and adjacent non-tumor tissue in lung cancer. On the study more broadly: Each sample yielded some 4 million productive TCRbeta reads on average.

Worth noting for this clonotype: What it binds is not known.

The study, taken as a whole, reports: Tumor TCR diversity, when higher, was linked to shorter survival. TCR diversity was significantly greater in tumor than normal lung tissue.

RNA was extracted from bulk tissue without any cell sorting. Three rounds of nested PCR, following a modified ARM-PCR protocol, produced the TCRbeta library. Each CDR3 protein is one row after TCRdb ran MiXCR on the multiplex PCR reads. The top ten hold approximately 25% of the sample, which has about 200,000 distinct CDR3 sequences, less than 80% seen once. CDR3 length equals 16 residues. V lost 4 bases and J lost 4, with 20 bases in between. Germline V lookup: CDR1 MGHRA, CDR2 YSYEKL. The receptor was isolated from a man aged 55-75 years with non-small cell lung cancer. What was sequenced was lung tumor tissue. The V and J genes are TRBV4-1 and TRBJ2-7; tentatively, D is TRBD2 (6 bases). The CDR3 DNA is TGCGCCAGCAGCCTGCGACCGGGACTGGGGGATTACGAGCAGTACTTC. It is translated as CASSLRPGLGDYEQYF.